This T cell receptor beta chain derives from a study of blood T cells in healthy people across ages. General observations from the study: Investigators viewed diversity estimates from one million T cells as underestimates, the study reported.

This clonotype has more than one count but fewer than ten. The antigen remains undetermined. With 6 bases removed from V and 1 base from J, the gap between germline ends came to 15 bases. CDR1 MGHRA and CDR2 YSYEKL come from the germline V gene. CDR3 size: 15 residues. For the second PCR, which ran for roughly 6 to 12 cycles, a sample-barcoded 5' primer and a J-beta primer mix were used. Each cDNA molecule carried a tag from a template-switch adaptor that contained 12 random nucleotides. TCRdb analysed the 5' RACE reads with MiXCR anew, one entry per CDR3 protein. The table includes about 670,000 distinct CDR3 sequences, over 40% detected once. Around 9 milliliters of peripheral blood were drawn from each donor into EDTA-treated tubes. Each sample gave at least 6.5 million isolated PBMCs.

The clonotype comes from a man of 80 years or more in good health. Source material: blood. The chain links TRBV4-1 to TRBJ2-5, with unresolved D. CDR3 DNA sequence: TGCGCCAGCAGAAAAGAGTGGGCTGGCCAAGAGACCCAGTACTTC. It specifies CASRKEWAGQETQYF.